One and the same sample provided the 28 T cell receptor beta chains below, sequenced in a study of OX40 agonist ivuxolimab in advanced cancers. This table comes from immunoSEQ multiplex PCR, and its TCRdb copy is limited to in-frame clones, with some not included. The data show tens of thousands of clones, 90% seen once. Source: CD4+ or CD8+ T cells sorted from blood, taken in a trial of the OX40 agonist ivuxolimab. All receptors derive from an adult with an advanced solid tumor such as melanoma, head and neck, liver or kidney cancer.

V usage is TRBV4-1 and J usage is TRBJ1-4; 7 bases map to TRBD1. CDR1 is MGHRA and CDR2 is YSYEKL in the germline V gene. The CDR3 is 15 residues long. The V gene end was trimmed by 4 bases and the J gene end by 7 bases; junction bases not matched to a gene: 9. The CDR3 loop is CASSLIVGGGEKLFF. The CDR3 DNA reads as TGCGCCAGCAGCCTGATCGTAGGGGGCGGTGAAAAACTGTTTTTT.

The chain has TRBV9 and TRBJ2-7; TRBD1 matches at 9 bases. From germline, CDR1 is SGDLS and CDR2 YYNGEE. V lost 4 bases to trimming and J lost 4 bases; unmatched junction nucleotides: 6. The CDR3 runs to 14 residues. CDR3 sequence: CASSPRTGAYEQYF. In DNA, the CDR3 is TGTGCCAGCAGCCCGCGGACAGGGGCGTACGAGCAGTACTTC.

The rearrangement joins TRBV7-8 to TRBJ1-3; 7 nucleotides match TRBD1. CDR1 is SGHVS and CDR2 is FQNEAQ in the germline V gene. This CDR3 has 15 amino acids. V was pared by 5 bases and J by 2 bases, with 6 bases of the junction left unmatched. CDR3 sequence: CASSQGQLTGNTIYF. CDR3 in DNA: TGTGCCAGCAGCCAGGGACAGCTGACTGGAAACACCATATATTTT.

The chain combines TRBV5-1 with TRBJ1-3; 7 bases agree with TRBD1. The J segment lost 2 bases and the V segment lost 3 bases, leaving 5 bases of the junction unmatched. Germline CDR1 reads SGHRS; CDR2 reads YFSETQ. CDR3 length: 15 amino acids. For the CDR3, the DNA is TGCGCCAGCAGCTGGATGACAGGGACTGGAAACACCATATATTTT. Translation: CASSWMTGTGNTIYF.

About this clone itself: Other DNA sequences from this sample encode an identical CDR3 as well. The gene calls are TRBV5-1 and TRBJ2-5; D gene uncertain. Trimming shortened V by 2 bases and J by 2 bases, and 10 bases separated the two germline ends. CDR1 is SGHRS, CDR2 YFSETQ, per germline. The CDR3 runs to 14 residues. CDR3 region: CASSLSRVQETQYF. CDR3 sequence (DNA): TGCGCCAGCAGCTTATCAAGGGTGCAAGAGACCCAGTACTTC.

As DNA, the CDR3 is TGTGCCAGTAGTACATCCTTGGAAAACATTCAGTACTTC. The encoded protein is CASSTSLENIQYF. V usage is TRBV19 and J usage is TRBJ2-4; D is ambiguous. The CDR3 has 13 residues. Looked up from germline, CDR1 is LNHDA and CDR2 is SQIVND (reference sequence). Trimming took off 4 bases at V and 5 bases at J, with 9 bases between the two ends.

The V call is TRBV6-6, the J call TRBJ2-2, with D possibly called TRBD1 or TRBD2 (5 bases each). The CDR3 runs 11 residues. Germline V lookup: CDR1 MNHNY, CDR2 SVGAGI (reference sequence). CDR3 protein: CASGLTGELFF. The CDR3 DNA is TGTGCTTCGGGGCTTACCGGGGAGCTGTTTTTT.

This chain joins TRBV19 and TRBJ1-3; D is unresolved. The CDR3 consists of 12 residues. V was cut by 1 base and J by 12 bases, with 10 bases left in between. Per germline, CDR1 LNHDA and CDR2 SQIVND (reference sequence). The CDR3 DNA sequence: TGTGCCAGTAGTATAGGGGCCCGCGGCATATATTTT. Translating gives CASSIGARGIYF.

This clone was observed once. The J gene is TRBJ2-5, the V gene TRBV7-2; 11 nucleotides align to TRBD1. Germline V gene lookup returns CDR1 SGHTA and CDR2 FQGNSA. This CDR3 has 16 amino acids. V lost 5 bases and J lost 2; bases outside the gene matches: 7. CDR3: CASSLGQGGIQETQYF. For the CDR3, the DNA is TGTGCCAGCAGCCTGGGACAGGGGGGAATTCAAGAGACCCAGTACTTC.

Only a few counts were recorded for this clone. This chain connects TRBV12-5 to TRBJ1-5; possibly TRBD1 for D (5 bases). The CDR3 consists of 14 residues. V lost 5 bases and J 6 bases, leaving 14 bases between the germline ends. The germline CDR1 and CDR2 sequences are LGHNT and FRNRAP. This CDR3 is CASGTAEGRQPQHF. The CDR3 region has the DNA TGTGCTAGTGGTACGGCCGAGGGGCGTCAGCCCCAGCATTTT.

This chain links TRBV5-1 with TRBJ1-1, with TRBD1 identical over 7 bases. This CDR3 comprises 16 residues. J was trimmed by 4 bases and V by 4 bases; bases with no gene match: 13. Germline CDR1 SGHRS, CDR2 YFSETQ. CDR3 bases: TGCGCCAGCAGCGCCCGACAGGGAGGCCCCTCCACTGAAGCTTTCTTT. It codes for CASSARQGGPSTEAFF.

The V call is TRBV27, the J call TRBJ1-4; perhaps TRBD1 as D (5 bases). Germline V gives CDR1 MNHEY, CDR2 SMNVEV (reference sequence). The CDR3 runs to 14 residues. The V end lost 7 bases, the J end lost 7 bases, and 16 bases lay between the germline ends. The CDR3 region has the DNA TGTGCCAGCAAAGGCGGGTGGGACGGTGAAAAACTGTTTTTT. This translates into CASKGGWDGEKLFF.

The chain has TRBV6-4 and TRBJ2-6, with D maybe TRBD2 (6 bases). The CDR3 sequence is 15 residues long. The ends were cut back, 2 bases at V and 4 bases at J, with 9 bases in the middle. Germline CDR1 MRHNA, CDR2 SNTAGT. The CDR3 DNA sequence: TGTGCCAGCAGTGACCGGGACTCAGGGGCCAACGTCCTGACTTTC. Protein sequence: CASSDRDSGANVLTF.

This clone appeared a single time. The rearrangement joins TRBV5-1 to TRBJ1-2; D is ambiguous. Germline V gene sequence: CDR1 SGHRS, CDR2 YFSETQ. Trimming took off 5 bases at V and 1 base at J, with 6 bases between the two ends. The CDR3 extends over 12 amino acids. The CDR3 DNA is TGCGCCAGCAGTGGGGTTAACTATGGCTACACCTTC. This codes for CASSGVNYGYTF.

The chain uses TRBV7-9 and TRBJ1-1; D gene uncertain. There are 14 residues in the CDR3. V was trimmed by 5 bases and J by 0 bases, leaving 10 bases between them. The V gene's germline CDR1 is SEHNR and CDR2 FQNEAQ (reference sequence). CDR3 nucleotides: TGTGCCAGCAGCCCATTGAACTTGAACACTGAAGCTTTCTTT. Amino acids: CASSPLNLNTEAFF.

CDR3 sequence (DNA): TGTGCCAGCAGCCCGACAGAAAACATTCAGTACTTC. It specifies CASSPTENIQYF. The chain couples TRBV7-9 to TRBJ2-4; TRBD1 might be the D (5 bases). The CDR3 runs 12 residues. V lost 5 bases, J lost 5 bases, and 7 bases lay in between. Germline V gene sequence: CDR1 SEHNR, CDR2 FQNEAQ (reference sequence). The variable domain in full, with the rest retrieved from reference TRBV7-9 and TRBJ2-4, is DTGVSQNPRHKITKRGQNVTFRCDPISEHNRLYWYRQTLGQGPEFLTYFQNEAQLEKSRLLSDRFSAERPKGSFSTLEIQRTEQGDSAMYLCASSPTENIQYFGAGTRLSVL.

In DNA form, the CDR3 reads TGTGCCAGCAGAACTCAAACGGGTTTTCAGCCCCAGCATTTT. This sequence encodes CASRTQTGFQPQHF. The rearrangement uses TRBV6-5 and TRBJ1-5; D gene ambiguous. Trimming took off 6 bases at V and 6 bases at J, with 15 bases between the two ends. The CDR3 spans 14 residues. In germline, CDR1 is MNHEY, CDR2 SVGAGI.

The chain recombines TRBV7-3 with TRBJ2-2, with TRBD2 matching over 10 bases. The CDR3 is 19 amino acids. Germline-derived CDR1 and CDR2 are SGHTA and FQGTGA. J gave up 4 bases and V 0 bases, and 11 bases lay outside the gene matches. The CDR3 DNA sequence: TGTGCCAGCAGCTTAACGGGGCTAGCGGGAGCGGGGAGCACCGGGGAGCTGTTTTTT. Amino acids: CASSLTGLAGAGSTGELFF.

The genes are TRBV28 and TRBJ1-2; D is undetermined. Germline assignment: CDR1 MDHEN and CDR2 SYDVKM. V was cut by 11 bases and J by 2 bases, with 18 bases left in between. This CDR3 comprises 14 residues. CDR3 nucleotide sequence: TGTGCCGTATCCGAGGGAGCCAGGAACTATGGCTACACCTTC. Residues: CAVSEGARNYGYTF.

The V gene is TRBV4-2, the J gene TRBJ1-2, with 8 bases aligning to TRBD1. The V segment lost 2 bases and the J segment 2 bases; nucleotides outside the gene matches: 19. The germline V gene encodes CDR1 LGHNA and CDR2 YNFKEQ. CDR3 length equals 20 residues. CDR3 coding DNA: TGTGCCAGCAGCCAAACGCAGGGGGCCGCGCGAAGGATGGGAAACTATGGCTACACCTTC. It translates to CASSQTQGAARRMGNYGYTF.

V usage is TRBV4-1 and J usage is TRBJ2-1, with TRBD2 identical over 15 bases. Germline V gene data show CDR1 as MGHRA and CDR2 as YSYEKL. The V gene end was trimmed by 0 bases and the J gene end by 9 bases; junction bases not matched to a gene: 6. This CDR3 has 17 residues. The CDR3, as DNA: TGCGCCAGCAGCCAAGATAGTGGACTAGCGGGAGGGGGTGAGCAGTTCTTC. Translated: CASSQDSGLAGGGEQFF.

This clone was seen a single time. The rearrangement joins TRBV7-2 to TRBJ1-2, with D perhaps matching TRBD1 (5 bases). CDR3 length: 14 amino acids. The germline gives CDR1 SGHTA, CDR2 FQGNSA. V was clipped by 0 bases and J by 8 bases, with 13 bases between them. CDR3 loop: CASSLAGPGQGYTF. For the CDR3, the DNA is TGTGCCAGCAGCTTAGCGGGGCCAGGGCAGGGCTACACCTTC.

The CDR3 loop is CASSLSGAPGGEQYF. In DNA, the CDR3 is TGTGCCAGCAGCTTATCCGGGGCCCCGGGGGGCGAGCAGTACTTC. The rearrangement joins TRBV7-3 to TRBJ2-7, with TRBD2 identical over 7 bases. Germline trimming cut 2 bases from V and 6 bases from J; bases unmatched to any gene: 10. Germline values: CDR1 SGHTA, CDR2 FQGTGA. The length of the CDR3 is 15 residues.

The DNA of the CDR3 is TGTGCCAGCAGCTCGCGAAGTATGTCAGGAGGGTACAATGAGCAGTTCTTC. Amino acids: CASSSRSMSGGYNEQFF. The rearrangement joins TRBV14 to TRBJ2-1; D perhaps matches TRBD2 (6 bases). This CDR3 has 17 residues. Trimming took off 5 bases at V and 4 bases at J, with 21 bases between the two ends. Germline V lookup: CDR1 SGHDN, CDR2 FVKESK.

This chain uses TRBV28 with TRBJ2-3; maybe TRBD1 (6 bases). Germline V CDR1 and CDR2: MDHEN, SYDVKM. The ends were cut back, 5 bases at V and 6 bases at J, with 12 bases in the middle. The CDR3 has 13 amino acids. The CDR3 DNA reads TGTGCCAGCAGTAACAGGGTTATGGATACGCAGTATTTT. Its translation is CASSNRVMDTQYF.

The chain uses TRBV23-1 and TRBJ2-5; tentatively, D is TRBD1 (5 bases). TRBV23-1 is annotated as an ORF whose role is uncertain. The CDR3 runs 15 residues. V shed 0 bases and J shed 0 bases, with 8 bases lying between them. CDR3: CASSQSRRDQETQYF. In DNA, the CDR3 is TGCGCCAGCAGTCAATCCCGCAGGGACCAAGAGACCCAGTACTTC.

This chain uses TRBV27 with TRBJ1-5; 7 bases map to TRBD1. The junction had 6 bases not matched to a gene; V was cut back by 0 bases and J by 10 bases. Per the germline V gene, CDR1 is MNHEY and CDR2 is SMNVEV (reference sequence). The CDR3 contains 14 residues. The chain's CDR3 is CASSLSQGGQPQHF. CDR3 nucleotides: TGTGCCAGCAGTTTATCCCAGGGGGGTCAACCCCAGCATTTT.

This clone appeared once. V and J are TRBV19 and TRBJ2-7, with TRBD1 matching over 8 bases. Germline trimming cut 3 bases from V and 0 bases from J; bases unmatched to any gene: 4. The CDR3 spans 15 residues. Germline CDR1 reads LNHDA; CDR2 reads SQIVND (reference sequence). The CDR3 sequence is CASSIGQGFSYEQYF. The CDR3 DNA follows: TGTGCCAGTAGTATCGGACAGGGTTTCTCCTACGAGCAGTACTTC.